What follows are 6 T cell receptor beta chains derived from one specimen sequenced in a study of naive and memory T cell subsets. Both TRBC1 and TRBC2 were covered by a beta constant-region primer of two equimolar oligonucleotides. TCRdb used MiXCR to reprocess the UMI-ligation and nested PCR reads, holding one entry per CDR3 protein. The sample lists about 85,000 distinct CDR3 sequences; less than 15% were seen once. Input material: central memory CD4+ T cells from blood. These receptor sequences come from a human donor in good health.

Points on this clonotype: A much larger clone sits a single nucleotide away, making a read error possible. The gene calls are TRBV29-1 and TRBJ2-7; the D is unclear. This CDR3 has 11 amino acids. The V end lost 5 bases, the J end lost 4 bases, and 9 bases lay between the germline ends. Germline CDR1 reads SQVTM; CDR2 reads ANQGSEA. CDR3 coding DNA: TGCAGCGTTAGAACAGCTTACGAGCAGTACTTC. Translation gives CSVRTAYEQYF.

This clonotype was recorded at least ten times. V usage is TRBV10-3 and J usage is TRBJ1-2; 7 nucleotides agree with TRBD1. Germline-derived CDR1 and CDR2 are ENHRY and SYGVKD. CDR3 length: 15 amino acids. The ends lost 6 bases at V and 2 bases at J; junction bases unmatched: 9. CDR3 residues: CAISTMGQSNYGYTF. Written as DNA, the CDR3 is TGTGCCATCAGCACTATGGGACAGTCCAACTATGGCTACACCTTC.

This rearrangement joins TRBV10-3 to TRBJ1-2, with a possible D match to TRBD1 (5 bases). The V end was cut by 3 bases, the J end by 4 bases, with 15 bases between. The CDR3 spans 15 residues. Germline CDR1 and CDR2: ENHRY and SYGVKD. This CDR3 reads CAISDAGTDSYGYTF. The CDR3 DNA sequence: TGTGCCATCAGTGACGCCGGGACGGATAGCTATGGCTACACCTTC.

This sequence joins TRBV28 and TRBJ1-2; D not certain. The length of the CDR3 is 11 residues. V lost 5 bases and J 5 bases, leaving 6 bases between the germline ends. Germline assignment: CDR1 MDHEN and CDR2 SYDVKM. The CDR3 protein is CASSSPYGYTF. The CDR3 nucleotides are TGTGCCAGCAGTAGCCCTTATGGCTACACCTTC.

The chain is built from TRBV20-1 and TRBJ2-5; D perhaps matches TRBD2 (5 bases). The CDR3 runs 13 residues. In germline, CDR1 is DFQATT, CDR2 SNEGSKA (reference sequence). V gave up 6 bases and J gave up 7 bases, with 18 bases separating them. The CDR3 loop reads CSAEAGGRGTQYF. In DNA, the CDR3 is TGCAGTGCCGAAGCAGGAGGCCGCGGGACCCAGTACTTC.

The chain has TRBV24-1 and TRBJ2-2; possible D gene TRBD2, 6 bases. V gave up 4 bases and J gave up 2 bases, with 13 bases separating them. Germline CDR1 is KGHDR and CDR2 is SFDVKD. This CDR3 has 16 amino acids. The CDR3 nucleotides are TGTGCCACCAGTGACCCCAGGGACTTAAACACCGGGGAGCTGTTTTTT. Its protein is CATSDPRDLNTGELFF.